This T cell receptor beta chain appears in the sequencing data of a study of T-cell reconstitution after alpha-beta-depleted transplantation in children. Study-wide points: Several patients had high TCRbeta diversity at day 60; it came from surviving recipient T cells and thymic progenitors.

Researchers prepared the TCRbeta library using unique molecular identifiers, the study reports. MiXCR was run by TCRdb on the PCR reads, yielding one entry per CDR3 protein. The repertoire holds 200,000 to 300,000 distinct CDR3 sequences, 20% to 30% seen once, with about 5% in the top ten. Trimming pared 4 bases from V and 4 bases from J, leaving 10 bases between. Germline loops: CDR1 SQVTM, CDR2 ANQGSEA. The CDR3 covers 13 residues. This clonotype appeared a few times. Its antigen is as yet unknown. The source was PBMCs, mostly from graft donor cells, collected 360 days after TCRalphabeta/CD19-depleted stem cell transplant. The receptor's source is a female patient between 2 and 15 years old who had a stem cell transplant for congenital amegakaryocytic thrombocytopenia, so the T cells may come from the graft donor. The chain uses TRBV29-1 and TRBJ1-4, with D perhaps matching TRBD1 (6 bases). The CDR3 loop reads CSVGGGVNEKLFF. The CDR3 DNA sequence: TGCAGCGTTGGAGGGGGGGTTAATGAAAAACTGTTTTTT. Combining the CDR3 with reference TRBV29-1 and TRBJ1-4 gives the whole variable domain SAVISQKPSRDICQRGTSLTIQCQVDSQVTMMFWYRQQPGQSLTLIATANQGSEATYESGFVIDKFPISRPNLTFSTLTVSNMSPEDSSIYLCSVGGGVNEKLFFGSGTQLSVL.